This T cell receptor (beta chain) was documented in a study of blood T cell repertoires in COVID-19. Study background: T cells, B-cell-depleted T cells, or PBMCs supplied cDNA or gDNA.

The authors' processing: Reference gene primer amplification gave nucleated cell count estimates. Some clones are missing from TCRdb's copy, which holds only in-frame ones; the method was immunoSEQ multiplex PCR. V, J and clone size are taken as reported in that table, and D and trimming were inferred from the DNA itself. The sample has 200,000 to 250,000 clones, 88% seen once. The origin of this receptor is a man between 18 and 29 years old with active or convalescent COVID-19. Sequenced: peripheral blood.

The CDR3 DNA sequence: TGTGCCACCAGTGATTTCTTAGGGGACGAGCAGTACTTC. This codes for CATSDFLGDEQYF. V and J are TRBV24-1 and TRBJ2-7, with a tentative D call TRBD1 (5 bases). From germline, CDR1 is KGHDR and CDR2 SFDVKD. V lost 1 base and J lost 5, with 8 bases in between. The CDR3 covers 13 residues.